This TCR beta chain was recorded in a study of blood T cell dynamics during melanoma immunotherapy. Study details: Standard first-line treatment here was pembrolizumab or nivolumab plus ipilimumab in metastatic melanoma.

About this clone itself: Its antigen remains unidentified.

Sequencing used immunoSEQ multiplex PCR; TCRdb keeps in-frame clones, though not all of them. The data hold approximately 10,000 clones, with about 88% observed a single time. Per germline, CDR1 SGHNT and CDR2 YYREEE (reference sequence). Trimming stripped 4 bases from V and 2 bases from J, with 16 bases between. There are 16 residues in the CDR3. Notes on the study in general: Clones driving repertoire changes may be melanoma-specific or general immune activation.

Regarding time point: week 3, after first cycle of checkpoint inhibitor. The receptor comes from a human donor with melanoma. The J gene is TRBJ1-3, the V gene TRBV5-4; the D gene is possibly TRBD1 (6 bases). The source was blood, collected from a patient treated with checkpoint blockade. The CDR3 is CASSGAQGEAGNTIYF. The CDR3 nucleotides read TGTGCCAGCAGCGGAGCACAGGGCGAGGCTGGAAACACCATATATTTT.